This entry describes one T cell receptor (beta chain). Here immunoSEQ multiplex PCR was the method, and the copy in TCRdb shows in-frame clones only, minus some. Here the sample spans 150,000 to 200,000 clones, around 92% being singletons. Recovered participants had two consecutive negative NP/OP PCR tests, healthcare professional clearance, or symptom resolution. The data stem from a study of blood T cell repertoires in COVID-19. Looking at the study overall: The United States, Italy and Spain provided the acute and convalescent COVID-19 samples.

The TCR was taken from a young woman who had recovered from COVID-19. Sequences were obtained from PBMCs or T cells enriched from blood (not recorded which).

DNA for the CDR3: TGTGCCTGGAGTGCCCCCTGGGTGACAGGAAGCTCACCCCTCCACTTT. It is translated as CAWSAPWVTGSSPLHF. This chain uses TRBV30 with TRBJ1-6; weak D call: TRBD1 (6 bases). Trimming shortened V by 1 base and J by 10 bases, and 20 bases separated the two germline ends. Germline lookup yields CDR1 GTSNPN and CDR2 SVGIG (reference sequence). This CDR3 contains 16 residues.